The 24 T cell receptor beta chains presented below share a single source sample, sequenced in a study of T cell changes during pregnancy in multiple sclerosis. Sequencing was performed with immunoSEQ multiplex PCR; in TCRdb, only in-frame clones are kept and a portion is missing. The sample carries under 150,000 clones, 95% to 98% recorded once. The sequenced sample was peripheral blood, obtained after pregnancy. The receptor set was obtained from a female donor with multiple sclerosis, enrolled in a pregnancy study.

V and J are TRBV7-8 and TRBJ1-1, with 8 bases fitting TRBD1. Trimming at V came to 5 bases and at J to 2 bases, leaving 7 bases not matched to a gene. CDR3 length: 15 amino acids. Germline values: CDR1 SGHVS, CDR2 FQNEAQ. The CDR3 DNA is TGTGCCAGCAGCGACACAGGGGGAGGTAACACTGAAGCTTTCTTT. Translation: CASSDTGGGNTEAFF.

The chain has TRBV9 and TRBJ1-3, with D hard to call. The V end was cut by 0 bases, the J end by 0 bases, with 4 bases between. This CDR3 contains 14 residues. Germline assignment: CDR1 SGDLS and CDR2 YYNGEE. CDR3 nucleotide sequence: TGTGCCAGCAGCGTAGGGCACTCTGGAAACACCATATATTTT. This codes for CASSVGHSGNTIYF.

The chain uses TRBV7-9 and TRBJ2-3; 9 bases agree with TRBD2. V dropped 7 bases and J dropped 1; count of bases not matched to a gene: 3. CDR3 size: 14 residues. In germline, CDR1 is SEHNR, CDR2 FQNEAQ (reference sequence). CDR3 in amino acids: CASKLAGGTDTQYF. CDR3 bases: TGTGCCAGCAAACTAGCGGGCGGCACAGATACGCAGTATTTT.

J is TRBJ1-1 and V is TRBV4-2; 11 bases match TRBD1. With V trimmed by 4 bases and J by 6 bases, 4 bases remained unmatched. The germline V gene encodes CDR1 LGHNA and CDR2 YNFKEQ. CDR3 size: 14 residues. This CDR3 reads CASSPRTGGSEAFF. The CDR3 DNA follows: TGTGCCAGCAGCCCTAGGACAGGGGGCTCTGAAGCTTTCTTT.

The chain joins TRBV28 to TRBJ1-2, with D possibly being TRBD1 (5 bases). V gave up 8 bases and J gave up 4 bases, with 14 bases separating them. CDR1 is MDHEN and CDR2 is SYDVKM in the germline V gene. The CDR3 is 13 residues long. CDR3 loop: CASVGGARYGYTF. Written as DNA, the CDR3 is TGTGCCAGCGTTGGAGGGGCTCGCTATGGCTACACCTTC.

V and J are TRBV29-1 and TRBJ2-1; 7 bases agree with TRBD2. Looked up from germline, CDR1 is SQVTM and CDR2 is ANQGSEA. This CDR3 has 13 residues. Trimming cost V 7 bases and J 1 base; bases outside gene matches: 4. As DNA, the CDR3 is TGCAGCGGGGGGGGGAGGTCCTACAATGAGCAGTTCTTC. Translating it yields CSGGGRSYNEQFF.

J is TRBJ2-3 and V is TRBV29-1, with 11 bases matching TRBD2. This CDR3 has 13 amino acids. Per the germline V gene, CDR1 is SQVTM and CDR2 is ANQGSEA. J was trimmed by 4 bases and V by 8 bases; bases with no gene match: 5. The CDR3 protein is CSQTSGSADTQYF. The DNA for the CDR3 is TGCAGCCAAACTAGCGGGAGTGCAGATACGCAGTATTTT.

This chain links TRBV2 with TRBJ2-1, with D possibly matching TRBD1 (5 bases). Germline loops: CDR1 SNHLY, CDR2 FYNNEI. Trimming took 7 bases from V and 0 from J, leaving 13 bases between them. The CDR3 totals 15 residues. CDR3 sequence: CASTLLDNSYNEQFF. The CDR3 DNA reads TGTGCCAGCACCCTATTGGACAACTCCTACAATGAGCAGTTCTTC. Filled out from reference TRBV2 and TRBJ2-1, the complete variable domain reads EPEVTQTPSHQVTQMGQEVILRCVPISNHLYFYWYRQILGQKVEFLVSFYNNEISEKSEIFDDQFSVERPDGSNFTLKIRSTKLEDSAMYFCASTLLDNSYNEQFFGPGTRLTVL.

The chain joins TRBV27 to TRBJ2-3; a possible D gene is TRBD2 (5 bases). Trimming took off 0 bases at V and 6 bases at J, with 13 bases between the two ends. From germline, CDR1 is MNHEY and CDR2 SMNVEV (reference sequence). The CDR3 has 15 amino acids. The chain's CDR3 is CASSLSPNPGDTQYF. CDR3 in DNA: TGTGCCAGCAGTTTATCGCCCAACCCGGGGGATACGCAGTATTTT.

This sequence joins TRBV7-6 and TRBJ2-3; weak D call: TRBD2 (5 bases). The germline V gene has CDR1 SGHVS and CDR2 FNYEAQ. V was trimmed by 4 bases and J by 2 bases, leaving 13 bases between them. This CDR3 is 15 amino acids long. The CDR3 region is CASSSAGLYTDTQYF. CDR3 DNA: TGTGCCAGCAGCTCCGCAGGACTCTACACAGATACGCAGTATTTT.

The chain has TRBV5-6 and TRBJ1-1; D is unresolved. The V end was cut by 0 bases, the J end by 3 bases, with 12 bases between. Germline V gene sequence: CDR1 SGHDT, CDR2 YYEEEE. This CDR3 has 15 residues. CDR3 bases: TGTGCCAGCAGCTTGGACTCGGGAGGCTACACTGAAGCTTTCTTT. Residues: CASSLDSGGYTEAFF.

V and J are TRBV5-1 and TRBJ2-7, with TRBD2 matching 12 bases. V gave up 2 bases and J gave up 7 bases; unmatched junction bases: 13. This CDR3 contains 17 residues. Germline V lookup: CDR1 SGHRS, CDR2 YFSETQ. The CDR3 loop is CASSFLAGGPGWGEQYF. The CDR3 DNA reads TGCGCCAGCAGCTTCCTAGCGGGAGGGCCGGGTTGGGGAGAGCAGTACTTC.

The genes are TRBV6-5 and TRBJ1-1, with TRBD1 as a possible D gene (6 bases). Germline-derived CDR1 and CDR2 are MNHEY and SVGAGI. This CDR3 has 15 residues. The ends were cut back, 5 bases at V and 0 bases at J, with 13 bases in the middle. The CDR3 region is CASSRSTGMNTEAFF. CDR3 sequence (DNA): TGTGCCAGCAGTCGCTCGACAGGAATGAACACTGAAGCTTTCTTT.

The chain couples TRBV18 to TRBJ2-7, with D perhaps matching TRBD1 (6 bases). V gave up 0 bases and J gave up 3 bases, with 15 bases separating them. The CDR3 is 16 amino acids. CDR1 is KGHSH, CDR2 LQKENI, per germline. The CDR3 DNA follows: TGTGCCAGCTCACCACCGCAGGGGCGCAGCCGCTACGAGCAGTACTTC. The encoded protein is CASSPPQGRSRYEQYF.

The rearrangement uses TRBV18 and TRBJ1-2; 7 nucleotides match TRBD1. The germline V gene encodes CDR1 KGHSH and CDR2 LQKENI. The CDR3 covers 14 residues. Trimming removed 0 bases from V and 8 bases from J; junction bases left unmatched: 6. In nucleotides, the CDR3 is TGTGCCAGCTCACCACCGACAGGGTCGGGGGGCTACACCTTC. It translates to CASSPPTGSGGYTF. The full variable domain, with the rest looked up from reference TRBV18 and TRBJ1-2, is NAGVMQNPRHLVRRRGQEARLRCSPMKGHSHVYWYRQLPEEGLKFMVYLQKENIIDESGMPKERFSAEFPKEGPSILRIQQVVRGDSAAYFCASSPPTGSGGYTFGSGTRLTVV.

The rearrangement joins TRBV30 to TRBJ1-6; no firm D call. CDR3 size: 18 residues. V was clipped by 0 bases and J by 0 bases, with 15 bases between them. CDR1 is GTSNPN, CDR2 SVGIG, per germline (reference sequence). The CDR3 nucleotides read TGTGCCTGGAGTGTAAGCGGGTTCCTTCGCTCCTATAATTCACCCCTCCACTTT. Translating it yields CAWSVSGFLRSYNSPLHF.

This chain connects TRBV5-4 to TRBJ2-7; 8 bases agree with TRBD2. The CDR3 length is 14 residues. J lost 7 bases, V lost 1 base, and 7 bases had no gene match. Germline CDR1 reads SGHNT; CDR2 reads YYREEE (reference sequence). The CDR3 DNA is TGTGCCAGCAGCTTGCCCAGCGGGAGAGGTGAGCAGTACTTC. This gives the protein CASSLPSGRGEQYF.

The J gene is TRBJ2-5, the V gene TRBV25-1, with D maybe TRBD2 (6 bases). CDR3 size: 15 residues. Deletions cut 8 bases from V and 2 bases from J, with 18 bases between. Per the germline V gene, CDR1 is MGHDK and CDR2 is SYGVNS. The CDR3 region has the DNA TGTGCCAGCGCGGTGAGGGCGGGGATACAAGAGACCCAGTACTTC. Translation: CASAVRAGIQETQYF.

There are a few counts of this clone. This chain uses TRBV2 with TRBJ1-1; no firm D call. V shed 3 bases and J shed 2 bases, with 7 bases lying between them. Looked up from germline, CDR1 is SNHLY and CDR2 is FYNNEI. CDR3 size: 13 residues. In DNA, the CDR3 is TGTGCCAGCAGTGACAGATTTAACACTGAAGCTTTCTTT. It specifies CASSDRFNTEAFF.

The genes are TRBV10-3 and TRBJ1-2, with 8 bases lining up with TRBD1. This CDR3 comprises 16 residues. V trimming: 0 bases; J trimming: 7 bases; junction bases outside the gene matches: 10. Germline-derived CDR1 and CDR2 are ENHRY and SYGVKD. CDR3 protein: CAISESGRQGSGGYTF. CDR3 DNA: TGTGCCATCAGTGAGTCCGGCCGACAGGGGAGTGGTGGCTACACCTTC.

The J gene is TRBJ2-1, the V gene TRBV19; 9 bases are a match to TRBD2. CDR3 length equals 15 residues. J gave up 4 bases and V 6 bases, and 7 bases lay outside the gene matches. Germline assignment: CDR1 LNHDA and CDR2 SQIVND (reference sequence). Written as DNA, the CDR3 is TGTGCCAGTAGGGAAGCTAGCGGGATATACAATGAGCAGTTCTTC. It yields the protein CASREASGIYNEQFF.

The chain uses TRBV18 and TRBJ1-1, with 7 bases that match TRBD1. Trimming at V came to 6 bases and at J to 1 base, leaving 8 bases not matched to a gene. This CDR3 is built from 15 residues. CDR1 is KGHSH and CDR2 is LQKENI in the germline V gene. The CDR3 is CASSLKGDRNTEAFF. Written as DNA, the CDR3 is TGTGCCAGCTCCCTCAAAGGGGACAGGAACACTGAAGCTTTCTTT.

This chain uses TRBV29-1 with TRBJ2-1; possibly TRBD1 for D (6 bases). The CDR3 totals 11 residues. The germline V and J ends were trimmed by 4 bases and 12 bases, with 13 bases remaining between them. Looked up from germline, CDR1 is SQVTM and CDR2 is ANQGSEA. The CDR3 reads CSVVSEGVQFF. The CDR3 bases are TGCAGCGTTGTGTCTGAGGGGGTGCAGTTCTTC.

The chain joins TRBV9 to TRBJ2-2; 11 bases align to TRBD1. The CDR3 loop spans 15 amino acids. Germline V gene sequence: CDR1 SGDLS, CDR2 YYNGEE. J was trimmed by 5 bases and V by 4 bases; bases with no gene match: 4. CDR3 protein: CASSLGQGETGELFF. As DNA, the CDR3 is TGTGCCAGCAGCTTGGGACAGGGGGAAACCGGGGAGCTGTTTTTT.